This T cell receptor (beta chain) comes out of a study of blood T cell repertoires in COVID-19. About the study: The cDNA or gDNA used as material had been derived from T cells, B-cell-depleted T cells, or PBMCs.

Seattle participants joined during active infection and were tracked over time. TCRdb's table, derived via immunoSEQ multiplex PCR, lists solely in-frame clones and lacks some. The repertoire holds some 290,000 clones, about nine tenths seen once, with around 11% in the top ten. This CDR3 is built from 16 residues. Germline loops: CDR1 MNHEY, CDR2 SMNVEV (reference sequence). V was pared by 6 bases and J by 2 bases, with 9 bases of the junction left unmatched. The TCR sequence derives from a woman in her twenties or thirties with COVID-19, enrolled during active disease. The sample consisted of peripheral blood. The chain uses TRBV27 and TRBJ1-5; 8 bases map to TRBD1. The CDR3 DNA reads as TGTGCCAGCAGCTACCGCCAACAGGGGGGCAATCAGCCCCAGCATTTT. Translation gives CASSYRQQGGNQPQHF.